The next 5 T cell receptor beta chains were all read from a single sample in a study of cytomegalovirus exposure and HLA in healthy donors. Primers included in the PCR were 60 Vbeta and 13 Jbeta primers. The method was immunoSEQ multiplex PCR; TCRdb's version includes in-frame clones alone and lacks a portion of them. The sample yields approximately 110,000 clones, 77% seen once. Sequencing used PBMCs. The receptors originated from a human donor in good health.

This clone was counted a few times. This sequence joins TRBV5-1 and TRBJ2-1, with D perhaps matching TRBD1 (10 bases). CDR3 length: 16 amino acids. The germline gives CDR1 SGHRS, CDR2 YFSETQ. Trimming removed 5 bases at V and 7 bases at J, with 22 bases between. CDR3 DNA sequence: TGCGCCAGCAGAGGCGATAGCGGGGGACAGGGGAATGAGCAGTTCTTC. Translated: CASRGDSGGQGNEQFF.

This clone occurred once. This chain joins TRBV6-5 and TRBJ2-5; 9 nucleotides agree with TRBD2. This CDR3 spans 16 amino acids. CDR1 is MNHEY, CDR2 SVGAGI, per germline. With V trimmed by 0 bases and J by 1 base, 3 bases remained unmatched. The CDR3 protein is CASSYSLAGAQETQYF. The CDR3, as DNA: TGTGCCAGCAGTTACTCGTTAGCGGGAGCCCAAGAGACCCAGTACTTC.

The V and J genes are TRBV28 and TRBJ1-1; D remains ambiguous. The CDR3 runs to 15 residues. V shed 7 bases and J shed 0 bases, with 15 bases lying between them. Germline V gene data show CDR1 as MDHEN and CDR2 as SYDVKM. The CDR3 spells CASTSGGLMNTEAFF. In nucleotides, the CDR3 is TGTGCCAGCACCTCTGGCGGGCTGATGAACACTGAAGCTTTCTTT. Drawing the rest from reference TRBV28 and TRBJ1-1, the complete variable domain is DVKVTQSSRYLVKRTGEKVFLECVQDMDHENMFWYRQDPGLGLRLIYFSYDVKMKEKGDIPEGYSVSREKKERFSLILESASTNQTSMYLCASTSGGLMNTEAFFGQGTRLTVV.

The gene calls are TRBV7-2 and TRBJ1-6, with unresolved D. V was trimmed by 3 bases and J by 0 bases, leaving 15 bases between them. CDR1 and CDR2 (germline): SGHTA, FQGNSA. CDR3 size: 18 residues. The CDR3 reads CASSLLPRSSSYNSPLHF. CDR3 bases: TGTGCCAGCAGCTTGCTTCCGAGGTCTAGCTCCTATAATTCACCCCTCCACTTT. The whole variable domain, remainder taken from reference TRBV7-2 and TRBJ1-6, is GAGVSQSPSNKVTEKGKDVELRCDPISGHTALYWYRQSLGQGLEFLIYFQGNSAPDKSGLPSDRFSAERTGGSVSTLTIQRTQQEDSAVYLCASSLLPRSSSYNSPLHFGNGTRLTVT.

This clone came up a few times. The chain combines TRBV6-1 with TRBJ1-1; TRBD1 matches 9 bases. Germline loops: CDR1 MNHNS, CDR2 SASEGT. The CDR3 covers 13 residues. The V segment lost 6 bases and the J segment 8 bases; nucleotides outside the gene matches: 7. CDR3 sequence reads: CASRGQGGGEAFF. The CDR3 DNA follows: TGTGCCAGCAGGGGACAGGGCGGTGGGGAAGCTTTCTTT.